This T cell receptor (beta chain) was recovered during a study of T cells in Graves' hyperthyroidism and ophthalmopathy. Across the whole study: Peripheral blood was secured at the point of initial diagnosis, before any treatment. Findings of the study overall: Ophthalmopathy, which appeared later, was predicted by the model a median roughly 6.4 months before onset.

Researchers barred patients who had uncontrolled infection, other autoimmune disease, pregnancy or lactation. Note on this clonotype: The antigen is unknown.

Using RNA transcripts as the source, TCR beta CDR3 regions were amplified. A set of HTBI primers served as the primers for a first-round RT-PCR of the TCR CDR3. TCRdb processed the multiplex PCR reads anew with MiXCR; each CDR3 protein has one entry. Of roughly 650,000 distinct CDR3 sequences listed, around 15% are singletons. The sequenced sample was blood. This receptor was taken from a woman in her thirties or forties with Graves' ophthalmopathy.

CDR3 sequence (DNA): TGTGCCAGCAGTGCGGGGTTCGCCTATAATTCACCCCTCCACTTT. This translates into CASSAGFAYNSPLHF. The chain employs TRBV27 and TRBJ1-6; D ambiguous. Germline CDR1 reads MNHEY; CDR2 reads SMNVEV (reference sequence). Trimming shortened V by 5 bases and J by 2 bases, and 10 bases separated the two germline ends. This CDR3 has 15 amino acids.